The T cell receptor (beta chain) described here comes from a study of T cell responses to AZD1222 COVID-19 vaccine. Study observations and caveats: Repertoires were sampled only after the peak T cell response. Across the whole spike, CD4 TCRs peaked at regions 160-218 and 743-854. Unmutated variant regions are reportedly targeted by nearly half of spike-specific TCRs. The donor cohort was predominantly white British with a female majority, and clonal diversity may have been underestimated.

Measured with immunoSEQ multiplex PCR; TCRdb has only the in-frame clones, and not every one. This table holds 200,000 to 250,000 clones, approximately 94% found once. Concerning this clone itself: Its antigen is unknown.

V lost 2 bases, J lost 6 bases, and 16 bases lay in between. This CDR3 is built from 15 residues. Per germline, CDR1 MNHNS and CDR2 SASEGT. The chain carries TRBV6-1 and TRBJ1-1; possibly TRBD1 for D (6 bases). The sequencing used peripheral blood, collected 28 days after the second dose of the MenACWY control vaccine. This sequence originates from an adult who received the MenACWY meningococcal vaccine as a control. Here the CDR3 reads CASSESSQGVPEAFF. As DNA, the CDR3 is TGTGCCAGCAGTGAAAGTTCACAGGGCGTCCCTGAAGCTTTCTTT.